A selection of T cell receptor beta chains follows, all from one sample in a study of T cell repertoires in cytomegalovirus infection. TCRdb reanalysed the reads using MiXCR and keeps one entry per CDR3 protein. The table includes hundreds of thousands of distinct CDR3 sequences, under 40% detected once. The sequencing input was PBMCs. The origin of the receptors is a human donor in good health (CMV status not recorded). Some clones in this sample may be carry-over from other donors' samples. Both conserved end residues are part of each CDR3. The order of the fields is V gene, J gene, D gene, clone size, CDR3 protein, CDR3 DNA. A D gene is named only where the DNA matches it firmly. Size tells how often a clone was seen (once, few, many) or the class of an expanded clone, and some rows leave it out.

TRBV20-1	TRBJ2-7	NA	NA	CSARLGGKDEQYF	TGCAGTGCTAGGTTAGGCGGGAAGGACGAGCAGTACTTC
TRBV24-1	TRBJ1-5	NA	NA	CATSDPTRGHADQPQHF	TGTGCCACCAGTGATCCGACGCGGGGGCATGCGGATCAGCCCCAGCATTTT
TRBV6-5	TRBJ2-3	TRBD1	NA	CASTGGRDRTDTQYF	TGTGCCAGCACCGGCGGTAGGGACAGAACAGATACGCAGTATTTT
TRBV5-1	TRBJ1-1	NA	NA	CASSLEQLDTEAFF	TGCGCCAGCAGCTTGGAACAGCTTGACACTGAAGCTTTCTTT
TRBV9	TRBJ1-1	NA	NA	CASSVGVLGTEAFF	TGTGCCAGCAGCGTAGGGGTTTTGGGAACTGAAGCTTTCTTT
TRBV27	TRBJ2-1	TRBD2	NA	CASSLLGLAHSYNEQFF	TGTGCCAGCAGTTTACTCGGACTAGCGCATTCCTACAATGAGCAGTTCTTC
TRBV28	TRBJ2-3	NA	few	CASSLLRGGADTQYF	TGTGCCAGCAGTTTATTGAGAGGAGGGGCAGATACGCAGTATTTT
TRBV12-3/TRBV12-4	TRBJ2-7	NA	many	CASSLVGAYEQYF	TGTGCCAGCAGCTTAGTCGGGGCCTACGAGCAGTACTTC
TRBV18	TRBJ2-1	NA	few	CASSPAAGHNEQFF	TGTGCCAGCTCACCCGCCGCCGGACACAATGAGCAGTTCTTC
TRBV7-2	TRBJ1-1	NA	few	CASSLAGRVNTEAFF	TGTGCCAGCAGCTTAGCAGGCAGGGTGAACACTGAAGCTTTCTTT
TRBV7-2	TRBJ2-1	NA	few	CASSLGGGAPYNEQFF	TGTGCCAGCAGCTTAGGGGGGGGGGCACCTTACAATGAGCAGTTCTTC
TRBV20-1	TRBJ2-1	NA	NA	CSALGEDYYNEQFF	TGCAGTGCCCTAGGGGAGGACTACTACAATGAGCAGTTCTTC
TRBV28	TRBJ2-7	TRBD2	NA	CASSGRASGSYEQYF	TGTGCCAGCAGTGGCCGGGCTAGCGGATCCTACGAGCAGTACTTC
TRBV19	TRBJ1-6	NA	NA	CASSRRGSYNSPLHF	TGTGCCAGTAGCCGCAGGGGCTCCTATAATTCACCCCTCCACTTT
TRBV6-2/TRBV6-3	TRBJ1-5	NA	NA	CASSYSISGHGRQPQHF	TGTGCCAGCAGTTACTCGATTTCGGGACACGGCCGTCAGCCCCAGCATTTT
TRBV20-1	TRBJ2-1	NA	NA	CSARSRDGPYKEQFF	TGCAGTGCTAGATCCAGGGACGGACCCTACAAGGAGCAGTTCTTC
TRBV4-1	TRBJ1-4	NA	few	CASSGMERETATNEKLFF	TGCGCCAGCAGCGGTATGGAAAGGGAAACTGCAACTAATGAAAAACTGTTTTTT
TRBV7-8	TRBJ2-3	TRBD2	NA	CASSTAPSGGWIDTQYF	TGTGCCAGCAGCACAGCCCCTAGCGGGGGGTGGATAGATACGCAGTATTTT
TRBV29-1	TRBJ2-7	TRBD2	NA	CSVLGLGLASSEQYF	TGCAGCGTTCTAGGCCTAGGACTAGCGTCCTCCGAGCAGTACTTC
TRBV7-8	TRBJ2-7	TRBD1	NA	CASSWGQSSYEQYF	TGTGCCAGCAGCTGGGGACAGAGCTCCTACGAGCAGTACTTC
TRBV5-1	TRBJ2-1	TRBD2	NA	CASSSTSGMVNEQFF	TGCGCCAGCAGCTCGACTAGCGGGATGGTAAATGAGCAGTTCTTC
TRBV7-8	TRBJ2-1	NA	many	CASSRTGDEQFF	TGTGCCAGCAGCCGGACGGGAGATGAGCAGTTCTTC